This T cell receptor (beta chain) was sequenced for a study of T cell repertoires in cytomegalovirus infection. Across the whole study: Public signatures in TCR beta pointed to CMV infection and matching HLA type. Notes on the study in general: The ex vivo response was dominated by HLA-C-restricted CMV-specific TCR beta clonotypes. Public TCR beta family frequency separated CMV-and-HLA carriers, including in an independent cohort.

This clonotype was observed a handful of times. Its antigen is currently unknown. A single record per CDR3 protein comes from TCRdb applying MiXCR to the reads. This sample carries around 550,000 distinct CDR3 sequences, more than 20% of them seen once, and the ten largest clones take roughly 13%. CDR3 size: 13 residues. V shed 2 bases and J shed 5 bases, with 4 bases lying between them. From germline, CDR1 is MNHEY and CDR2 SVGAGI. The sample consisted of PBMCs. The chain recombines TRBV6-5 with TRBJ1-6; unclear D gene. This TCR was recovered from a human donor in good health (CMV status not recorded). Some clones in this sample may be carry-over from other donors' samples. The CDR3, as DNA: TGTGCCAGCAGTTACGACAATAATTCACCCCTCCACTTT. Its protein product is CASSYDNNSPLHF.